These T cell receptor beta chains were read from a single sample in a study of blood T cells in healthy people across ages. TCRdb ran MiXCR on the 5' RACE reads and lists one entry per CDR3 protein. This table has about 640,000 distinct CDR3 sequences, under 70% appearing once. The specimen was blood. These receptors all come from a man between 60 and 70 years old in good health. The CDR3 runs from the conserved cysteine through the conserved F or W. D genes are given only for firm matches. Only some rows state a clone size, as once, few, many or a class for expanded clones.

TRBJ2-5 few TRBD1 TRBV27 CASSSRQGALAQETQYF TGTGCCAGCAGTTCCCGACAGGGGGCTTTAGCCCAAGAGACCCAGTACTTC
TRBJ2-7 NA NA TRBV12-3/TRBV12-4 CASSLHDRSYEQYF TGTGCCAGCAGTCTCCATGACAGGAGTTACGAGCAGTACTTC
TRBJ2-7 NA NA TRBV6-5 CASRGRDSYYEQYF TGTGCCAGCAGGGGGAGGGACAGCTACTACGAGCAGTACTTC
TRBJ2-1 many TRBD1 TRBV11-3 CASSSGQGYSYNEQFF TGTGCCAGCAGCTCGGGACAGGGCTACTCCTACAATGAGCAGTTCTTC
TRBJ1-6 NA NA TRBV5-1 CASSDSGLRNSPLHF TGCGCCAGCAGCGACTCGGGACTAAGGAATTCACCCCTCCACTTT
TRBJ1-2 few NA TRBV7-2 CASSLERGRAHYGYTF TGTGCCAGCAGCTTAGAGCGGGGCCGAGCCCACTATGGCTACACCTTC
TRBJ2-7 NA NA TRBV11-1 CASSLSRSSYEQYF TGTGCCAGCAGCTTATCGCGGAGCTCCTACGAGCAGTACTTC
TRBJ2-5 many NA TRBV10-3 CAISEGQQETQYF TGTGCCATCAGTGAGGGGCAGCAAGAGACCCAGTACTTC
TRBJ2-7 few NA TRBV28 CASSLARGSYNEQYF TGTGCCAGCAGTTTGGCTCGGGGGTCGTACAATGAGCAGTACTTC
TRBJ2-7 once NA TRBV10-1 CASSEGPLNEQYF TGCGCCAGCAGTGAGGGACCCCTCAACGAGCAGTACTTC